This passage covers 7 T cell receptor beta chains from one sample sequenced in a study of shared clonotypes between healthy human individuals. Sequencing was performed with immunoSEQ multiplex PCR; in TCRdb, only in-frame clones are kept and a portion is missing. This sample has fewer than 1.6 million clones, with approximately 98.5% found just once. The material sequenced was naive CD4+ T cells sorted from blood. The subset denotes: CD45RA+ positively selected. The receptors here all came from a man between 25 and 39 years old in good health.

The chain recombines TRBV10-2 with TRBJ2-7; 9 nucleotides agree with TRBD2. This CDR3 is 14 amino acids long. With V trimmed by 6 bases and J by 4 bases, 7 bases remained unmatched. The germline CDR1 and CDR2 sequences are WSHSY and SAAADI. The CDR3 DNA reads TGCGCCAGCAGAGTTAGCGGGAGTAGGTACGAGCAGTACTTC. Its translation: CASRVSGSRYEQYF.

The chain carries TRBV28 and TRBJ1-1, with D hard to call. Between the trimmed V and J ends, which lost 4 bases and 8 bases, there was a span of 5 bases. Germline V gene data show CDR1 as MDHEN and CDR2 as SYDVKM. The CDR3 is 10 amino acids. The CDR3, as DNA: TGTGCCAGCAGTTCCAGGGAAGCTTTCTTT. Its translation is CASSSREAFF.

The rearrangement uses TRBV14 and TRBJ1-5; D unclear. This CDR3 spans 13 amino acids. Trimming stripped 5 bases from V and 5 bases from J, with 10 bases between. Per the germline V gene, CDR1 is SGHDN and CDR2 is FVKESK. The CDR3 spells CASSLGADQPQHF. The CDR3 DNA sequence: TGTGCCAGCAGCTTAGGAGCCGATCAGCCCCAGCATTTT.

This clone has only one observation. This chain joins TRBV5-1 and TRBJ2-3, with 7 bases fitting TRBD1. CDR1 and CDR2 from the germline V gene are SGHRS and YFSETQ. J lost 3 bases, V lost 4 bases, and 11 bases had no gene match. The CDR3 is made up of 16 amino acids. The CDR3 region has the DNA TGCGCCAGCAGCCCGGAAAAACAGGGGTGGACAGATACGCAGTATTTT. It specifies CASSPEKQGWTDTQYF.

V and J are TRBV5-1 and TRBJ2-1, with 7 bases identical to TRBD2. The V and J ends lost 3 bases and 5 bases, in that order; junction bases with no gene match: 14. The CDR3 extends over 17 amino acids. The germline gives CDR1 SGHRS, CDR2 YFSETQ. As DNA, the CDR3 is TGCGCCAGCAGCTCTCGTAGGGGCGGGAGTCCAAACAATGAGCAGTTCTTC. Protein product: CASSSRRGGSPNNEQFF.

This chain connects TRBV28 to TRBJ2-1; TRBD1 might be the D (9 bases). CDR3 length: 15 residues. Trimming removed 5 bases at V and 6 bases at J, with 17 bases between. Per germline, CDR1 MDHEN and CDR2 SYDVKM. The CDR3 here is CASSDGQGTSNEQFF. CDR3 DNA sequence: TGTGCCAGCAGTGACGGACAGGGGACTAGCAATGAGCAGTTCTTC.

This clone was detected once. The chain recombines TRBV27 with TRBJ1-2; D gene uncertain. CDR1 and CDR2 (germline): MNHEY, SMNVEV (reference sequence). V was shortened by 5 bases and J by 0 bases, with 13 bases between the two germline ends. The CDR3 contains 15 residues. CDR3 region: CASSPWVSSNYGYTF. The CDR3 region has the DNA TGTGCCAGCAGTCCATGGGTCTCTTCTAACTATGGCTACACCTTC.